This is a list of T cell receptor beta chains from one sample in a study of blood T cell repertoires in COVID-19. Generated by immunoSEQ multiplex PCR, the TCRdb table keeps only in-frame clones and is missing some. The table lists some 400,000 clones, 87% of them singletons. The sequenced sample consisted of PBMCs or T cells enriched from blood (not recorded which). Receptors were obtained from a man between 25 and 39 years old who had recovered from COVID-19. The CDR3 runs from the conserved cysteine through the conserved F or W. The D gene is left open where the match is weak. For some rows the clone size is stated as once, few or many, or as a class when expanded; others skip it.

CDR3 DNA,CDR3 protein,J gene,clone size,V gene,D gene
TGTGCCAGCAGGAGGGACAGGGTTGAGGGAGAGACCCAGTACTTC,CASRRDRVEGETQYF,TRBJ2-5,.,TRBV21-1,.
TGCGCCAGCCGGGACCTCGAAGGGACTAGCGGGGGGACCTACGAGCAGTACTTC,CASRDLEGTSGGTYEQYF,TRBJ2-7,.,TRBV5-1,TRBD2
TGTGCCATCAGTGACGGACAGGGGAGGCAAGAGACCCAGTACTTC,CAISDGQGRQETQYF,TRBJ2-5,.,TRBV10-3,TRBD1
TGTGCCAGCAGCTTTCAGCGGGGTTCCTATGGCTACACCTTC,CASSFQRGSYGYTF,TRBJ1-2,.,TRBV11-2,.
TGTGCCAGCAGTTACTCAAGGGGGAACACTGAAGCTTTCTTT,CASSYSRGNTEAFF,TRBJ1-1,.,TRBV6-5,.
TGTGCCAGCAGCCCTGATGGAGGAGTAAGCGGCTATGGCTACACCTTC,CASSPDGGVSGYGYTF,TRBJ1-2,.,TRBV7-9,.
TGTGCCAGCAGCCAATCTAACAATCAGCCCCAGCATTTT,CASSQSNNQPQHF,TRBJ1-5,once,TRBV16,.
TGTGCCAGCAGTACCCCCAACGCCCCGGGTGCTTTCTTT,CASSTPNAPGAFF,TRBJ1-1,.,TRBV6-5,.
TGTGCCAGCAGTCTCGGGGGCTACACCTTC,CASSLGGYTF,TRBJ1-2,.,TRBV12-3/TRBV12-4,.
TGTGCCAGCAGCCTAGGAGTTTCTGGAAACACCATATATTTT,CASSLGVSGNTIYF,TRBJ1-3,.,TRBV7-9,.
TGCAGCGTTGAAACTAGCATCTACGAGCAGTACTTC,CSVETSIYEQYF,TRBJ2-7,.,TRBV29-1,.
TGTGCCAGCACCAACAGAAACACTGAAGCTTTCTTT,CASTNRNTEAFF,TRBJ1-1,.,TRBV6-5,.
TGTGCCAGCAGTTACTCATACAGGGGGCTGGGGACTGAAGCTTTCTTT,CASSYSYRGLGTEAFF,TRBJ1-1,.,TRBV6-5,TRBD1
TGCAGTGCTAGATCTAACGAGCAGTACTTC,CSARSNEQYF,TRBJ2-7,.,TRBV20-1,.
TGTGCCTGGAGTGTACAAGGGGTTCGGGGCTACACCTTC,CAWSVQGVRGYTF,TRBJ1-2,.,TRBV30,.
TGTGCCAGCAGCTTGCAGGCAGGGGGTTTACACACCATATATTTT,CASSLQAGGLHTIYF,TRBJ1-3,.,TRBV5-5,TRBD1
TGTGCCAGCAGTTTGGCAGGGGTGAACACTGAAGCTTTCTTT,CASSLAGVNTEAFF,TRBJ1-1,.,TRBV27,.
TGCAGTGCTAGTGGGGCCAGCTCTAACTATGGCTACACCTTC,CSASGASSNYGYTF,TRBJ1-2,.,TRBV20-1,.
TGTGCCAGCAGTTTATTCGGGGGAGGCTACACCTTC,CASSLFGGGYTF,TRBJ1-2,once,TRBV12-3/TRBV12-4,.
TGTGCCAGCAGCCGGGGGGAGCGGACTGAAGCTTTCTTT,CASSRGERTEAFF,TRBJ1-1,few,TRBV4-2,.
TGTGCCAGCAGTTTATCCCGGGACAGGGTGAACACTGAAGCTTTCTTT,CASSLSRDRVNTEAFF,TRBJ1-1,.,TRBV6-2/TRBV6-3,TRBD1
TGTGCCAGCAGCCCGTCGGCGACAGCTTACGAGCAGTACTTC,CASSPSATAYEQYF,TRBJ2-7,few,TRBV5-4,.
TGTGCCAGCAGCCCCGGGACTAGGAGTGAGACCCAGTACTTC,CASSPGTRSETQYF,TRBJ2-5,.,TRBV2,TRBD2
TGCAGCGTTTTACCGAGGACAGGGTCTTCTGGCTACACCTTC,CSVLPRTGSSGYTF,TRBJ1-2,.,TRBV29-1,TRBD1
TGCGCCAGCGGGTGGACAGGGTCAAGCACAGATACGCAGTATTTT,CASGWTGSSTDTQYF,TRBJ2-3,.,TRBV4-1,TRBD1
TGTGCCAGCTCACCAACGGGGGGTGGAGATACGCAGTATTTT,CASSPTGGGDTQYF,TRBJ2-3,.,TRBV18,TRBD2
TGCGCCAGCCGGCGAATCGGGGACAGGGTGCGCTATGGCTACACCTTC,CASRRIGDRVRYGYTF,TRBJ1-2,.,TRBV5-1,TRBD1
TGTGCCAGCAGCTTTGGGGGAGGGAATGAAAAACTGTTTTTT,CASSFGGGNEKLFF,TRBJ1-4,.,TRBV5-5,.
TGCAGCGTTGTCCCCGCAGATAATCAGCCCCAGCATTTT,CSVVPADNQPQHF,TRBJ1-5,.,TRBV29-1,.
TGTGCCAGACAAGGACAGACCATGAACACTGAAGCTTTCTTT,CARQGQTMNTEAFF,TRBJ1-1,.,TRBV30,.
TGTGCCAGCAGCTTCAAGAGCTCTGGAAACACCATATATTTT,CASSFKSSGNTIYF,TRBJ1-3,.,TRBV7-2,.
TGTGCCAGCAGCCAAGTGGGGGGAATGAACACTGAAGCTTTCTTT,CASSQVGGMNTEAFF,TRBJ1-1,.,TRBV14,.
TGCGCCAGCAGCTTGGAGGCCAGGAAAAACTATGGCTACACCTTC,CASSLEARKNYGYTF,TRBJ1-2,once,TRBV5-1,.
TGTGCCAGCAGTTCGTCGTTGTCGTACGAGCAGTACTTC,CASSSSLSYEQYF,TRBJ2-7,.,TRBV12-3/TRBV12-4,.
TGTGCCAGTAGACCACTACAGGGGGCAGAGAGGAACACTGAAGCTTTCTTT,CASRPLQGAERNTEAFF,TRBJ1-1,.,TRBV19,TRBD1
TGTGCCAGCAGCGTATCAATGAACACTGAAGCTTTCTTT,CASSVSMNTEAFF,TRBJ1-1,.,TRBV9,.
TGTGCCGCCAGGATGAACTATGGCTACACCTTC,CAARMNYGYTF,TRBJ1-2,once,TRBV18,.
TGTGCCAGTAGTGACAGGGGGCGGACTGAAGCTTTCTTT,CASSDRGRTEAFF,TRBJ1-1,.,TRBV19,TRBD1
TGTGCCAGTAGTGTCGGGCCGGGAGCCTACGAGCAGTACTTC,CASSVGPGAYEQYF,TRBJ2-7,.,TRBV19,.
TGTGCCAGCAGCAGGACAGGGGGCGAGGATACGCAGTATTTT,CASSRTGGEDTQYF,TRBJ2-3,.,TRBV5-6,TRBD1
TGTGCCAGCAAGACAGGGGTCTACGAGCAGTACTTC,CASKTGVYEQYF,TRBJ2-7,.,TRBV6-5,TRBD1
TGTGCCAGCAGTGTTAGAAGGGGAATGGCCGAGCAGTACTTC,CASSVRRGMAEQYF,TRBJ2-7,.,TRBV25-1,.
TGTGCCAGCTGTTTAGGGCACACTGAAGCTTTCTTT,CASCLGHTEAFF,TRBJ1-1,.,TRBV28,.
TGCGCCAGCAGCCCGACAGGGGTTGAAAAACTGTTTTTT,CASSPTGVEKLFF,TRBJ1-4,.,TRBV4-3,TRBD1
TGTGCCAGCAGCTCCGAGGTTACCTATGGCTACACCTTC,CASSSEVTYGYTF,TRBJ1-2,.,TRBV7-8,.
TGTGCCAGCAGGGTGGGCACCGACAGTGAAGCTTTCTTT,CASRVGTDSEAFF,TRBJ1-1,.,TRBV6-5,.
TGCGCCAGCAGCCCCGGGGGGAATGAGCAGTTCTTC,CASSPGGNEQFF,TRBJ2-1,once,TRBV5-1,TRBD2
TGCGCCAGCAGCATAGGGGACTTCCAAGAGACCCAGTACTTC,CASSIGDFQETQYF,TRBJ2-5,.,TRBV5-1,.
TGCGCCAGCAGCCCGGGGACAGGTTGGGCGCTCAACTATGGCTACACCTTC,CASSPGTGWALNYGYTF,TRBJ1-2,once,TRBV5-1,TRBD1
TGTGCCAGCAGCTTACTGACAGGGGCCCAAGAGACCCAGTACTTC,CASSLLTGAQETQYF,TRBJ2-5,once,TRBV7-6,TRBD1
TGTGCCAGCAGTTTGGGCGGCAGGGACTTCGGGGAGCTGTTTTTT,CASSLGGRDFGELFF,TRBJ2-2,.,TRBV27,.
TGCGCCAGCAGCCAATTGACAGGGCGATCGGGAAATTCACCCCTCCACTTT,CASSQLTGRSGNSPLHF,TRBJ1-6,.,TRBV4-3,TRBD1
TGTGCCAGTAGTCCCCGCCCAGGGCATGGCTCCTACGAGCAGTACTTC,CASSPRPGHGSYEQYF,TRBJ2-7,.,TRBV19,.
TGTGCCAGCAGCCAACCGGGACAGGGATATGGCTACACCTTC,CASSQPGQGYGYTF,TRBJ1-2,.,TRBV3-1/TRBV3-2,TRBD1
TGCGCCAGCCGGTTCGACAGGGCCTCCGAGCAGTACTTC,CASRFDRASEQYF,TRBJ2-7,once,TRBV5-1,TRBD1
TGCGCCAGCAGCCCCTCCACAGCGGGCAAACAAGAGACCCAGTACTTC,CASSPSTAGKQETQYF,TRBJ2-5,.,TRBV5-1,.
TGCGCCAGCAGCCAAGGGCAGCGCTACAATGAGCAGTTCTTC,CASSQGQRYNEQFF,TRBJ2-1,.,TRBV4-1,.
TGTGCCAGCAGTGAATGGGTGGGGAGCACCGGGGAGCTGTTTTTT,CASSEWVGSTGELFF,TRBJ2-2,.,TRBV6-1,.
TGCGCCAGCAGCTTGAGGGTGGGGACAAGCACAGATACGCAGTATTTT,CASSLRVGTSTDTQYF,TRBJ2-3,.,TRBV5-1,.